This T cell receptor beta chain was observed in a study of T-cell memory formation after mild COVID-19. About the research overall: Among the donors, TCR clusters were largely specific to each donor.

In the case of this clonotype: The target antigen is unknown.

TCRdb re-called the 5' RACE reads with MiXCR, one entry per CDR3 protein. The sample yields 380,000 or so distinct CDR3 sequences, approximately 15% seen once. Study-level points and caveats: Detection of some responders pre-infection suggested pre-existing cross-reactive memory T cells participated. A balance of CD4 and CD8 characterized clones contracting day 15 to 85, whereas later expanders leaned CD4+.

The V gene lost 0 bases and the J gene lost 1 base, with 7 bases spanning the gap. Germline CDR1 reads LNHNV; CDR2 reads YYDKDF (reference sequence). The CDR3 length is 14 residues. The sequence was collected from a man younger than 35 who had mild COVID-19 (a few samples of this study predate the infection). Cell type and time point are not known. The chain combines TRBV15 with TRBJ2-7; D is undetermined. The sample comprised PBMCs or a T cell subset sorted from them (not recorded which). CDR3 sequence (DNA): TGTGCCACCAGCAGAGATCGGGTTTCCTACGAGCAGTACTTC. Translation: CATSRDRVSYEQYF.